This record looks at one T cell receptor (beta chain) sequence and its context. The antigen is undetermined. TCR beta CDR3 regions were amplified from RNA transcripts. During a first-round RT-PCR of the TCR CDR3, the HTBI primer set was used. TCRdb fed the multiplex PCR reads into MiXCR, producing one record per CDR3 protein. The sample contains about 700,000 distinct CDR3 sequences, just under 45% of which appear only once. This sample was included in a study of T cells in Graves' hyperthyroidism and ophthalmopathy. The study, taken as a whole, reports: Clonotypes that were expanded in thyroid above 0.001 mostly appeared in blood too. A 13 V-J model separated ophthalmopathy from stable hyperthyroidism.

Per the germline V gene, CDR1 is SNHLY and CDR2 is FYNNEI. The CDR3 covers 14 residues. The TCR comes from an adult man with Graves' disease, either hyperthyroidism or ophthalmopathy (not recorded which). V is TRBV2 and J is TRBJ1-5; D is perhaps TRBD1 (5 bases). The source material was peripheral blood or thyroid tissue (not recorded which). The CDR3 DNA reads as TGTGCTAGTTGGTCCAGGGAAGGCGGACAGCCCCAGCATTTT. It specifies CASWSREGGQPQHF.